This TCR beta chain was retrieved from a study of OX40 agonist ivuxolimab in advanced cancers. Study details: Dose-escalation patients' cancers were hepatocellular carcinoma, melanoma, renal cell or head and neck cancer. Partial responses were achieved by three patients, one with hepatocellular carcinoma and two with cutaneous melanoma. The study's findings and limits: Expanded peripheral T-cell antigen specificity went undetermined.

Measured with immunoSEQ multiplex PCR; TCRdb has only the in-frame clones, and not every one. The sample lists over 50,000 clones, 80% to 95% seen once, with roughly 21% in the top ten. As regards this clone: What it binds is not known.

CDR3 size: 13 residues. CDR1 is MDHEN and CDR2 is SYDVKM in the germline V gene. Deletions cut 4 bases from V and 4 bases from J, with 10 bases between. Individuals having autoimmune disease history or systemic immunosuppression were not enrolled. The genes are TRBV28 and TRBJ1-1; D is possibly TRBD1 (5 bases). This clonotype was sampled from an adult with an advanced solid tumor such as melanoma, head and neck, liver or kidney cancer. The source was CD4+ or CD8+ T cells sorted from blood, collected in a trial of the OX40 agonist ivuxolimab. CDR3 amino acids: CASSWGESTEAFF. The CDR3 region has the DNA TGTGCCAGCAGTTGGGGGGAGAGCACTGAAGCTTTCTTT.